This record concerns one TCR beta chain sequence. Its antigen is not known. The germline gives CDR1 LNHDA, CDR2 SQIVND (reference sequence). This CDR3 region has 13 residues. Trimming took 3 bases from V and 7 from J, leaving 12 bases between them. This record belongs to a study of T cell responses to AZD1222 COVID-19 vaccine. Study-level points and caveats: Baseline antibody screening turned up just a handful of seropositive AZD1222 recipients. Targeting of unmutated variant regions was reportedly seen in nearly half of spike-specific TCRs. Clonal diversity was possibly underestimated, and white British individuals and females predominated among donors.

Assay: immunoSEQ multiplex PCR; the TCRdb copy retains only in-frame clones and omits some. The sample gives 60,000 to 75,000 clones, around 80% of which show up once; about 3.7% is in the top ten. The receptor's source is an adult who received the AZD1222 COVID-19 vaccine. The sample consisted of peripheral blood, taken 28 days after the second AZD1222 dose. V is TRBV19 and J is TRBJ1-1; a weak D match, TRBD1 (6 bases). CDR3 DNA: TGTGCCAGTAGTATCGGACAGCGATATGAAGCTTTCTTT. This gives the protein CASSIGQRYEAFF.